The 22 T cell receptor beta chains reported below all come from one sample, sequenced in a study of cytomegalovirus exposure and HLA in healthy donors. The PCR was carried out with 60 Vbeta primers and 13 Jbeta primers. The protocol was immunoSEQ multiplex PCR, while the TCRdb copy is restricted to in-frame clones and leaves out a portion. Here the sample table reports approximately 80,000 clones. Specimen: PBMCs. All receptors derive from a man younger than 30 in good health and CMV-seropositive.

The chain is built from TRBV2 and TRBJ1-1; weak D call: TRBD1 (5 bases). This CDR3 is 15 amino acids long. V was cut by 8 bases and J by 1 base, with 17 bases left in between. Germline CDR1 SNHLY, CDR2 FYNNEI. CDR3 in DNA: TGTGCCAGCGGACGGCCGGGACTGCCGAACACTGAAGCTTTCTTT. Translating it yields CASGRPGLPNTEAFF. Full variable domain (outside the CDR3, taken from reference TRBV2 and TRBJ1-1): EPEVTQTPSHQVTQMGQEVILRCVPISNHLYFYWYRQILGQKVEFLVSFYNNEISEKSEIFDDQFSVERPDGSNFTLKIRSTKLEDSAMYFCASGRPGLPNTEAFFGQGTRLTVV.

The chain has TRBV19 and TRBJ2-1; TRBD2 agrees at 11 bases. The CDR3 has 16 amino acids. Germline-derived CDR1 and CDR2 are LNHDA and SQIVND (reference sequence). The trim removed 7 bases at V and 2 bases at J, leaving 7 bases unmatched. The CDR3 DNA is TGTGCCAGTACCTTGACTAGCGGGACAACCTACAATGAGCAGTTCTTC. Amino acids: CASTLTSGTTYNEQFF.

This chain joins TRBV19 and TRBJ2-3; 12 bases are shared with TRBD2. This CDR3 spans 15 amino acids. V gave up 6 bases and J gave up 5 bases; unmatched junction bases: 6. Germline values: CDR1 LNHDA, CDR2 SQIVND (reference sequence). CDR3 sequence: CASSDRLAGVDTQYF. In nucleotides, the CDR3 is TGTGCCAGTAGCGATAGACTAGCGGGAGTAGATACGCAGTATTTT.

A word on this clone: Additional DNA sequences in this sample encode the identical CDR3. V and J are TRBV28 and TRBJ2-5; 8 nucleotides line up with TRBD1. Germline trimming cut 6 bases from V and 4 bases from J; bases unmatched to any gene: 4. The CDR3 covers 13 residues. From germline, CDR1 is MDHEN and CDR2 SYDVKM. This CDR3 is CASSSTGGETQYF. CDR3 coding DNA: TGTGCCAGCAGCAGTACAGGGGGAGAGACCCAGTACTTC.

The chain employs TRBV2 and TRBJ2-7, with TRBD1 matching over 7 bases. This CDR3 comprises 14 residues. V shed 6 bases and J 6 bases; nucleotides not matched to a gene: 11. Germline V CDR1 and CDR2: SNHLY, FYNNEI. CDR3 DNA: TGTGCCAGCAGCCCCGGGACAGAGCTGATCGAGCAGTACTTC. Amino acids: CASSPGTELIEQYF.

The chain employs TRBV2 and TRBJ1-5, with D unresolved. Trimming took 8 bases from V and 5 from J, leaving 16 bases between them. The germline gives CDR1 SNHLY, CDR2 FYNNEI. The CDR3 consists of 14 residues. DNA of the CDR3: TGTGCCAGCCCATTAGAGACGGCGGATCAGCCCCAGCATTTT. It translates to CASPLETADQPQHF.

This rearrangement joins TRBV15 to TRBJ2-5; D perhaps matches TRBD2 (5 bases). Germline V lookup: CDR1 LNHNV, CDR2 YYDKDF (reference sequence). The CDR3 runs to 14 residues. Trimming shortened V by 6 bases and J by 5 bases, and 16 bases separated the two germline ends. CDR3 sequence (DNA): TGTGCCACCAGTCCCACTAGACCTCGGGAGACCCAGTACTTC. It specifies CATSPTRPRETQYF. The variable domain in full, completed from reference TRBV15 and TRBJ2-5, reads DAMVIQNPRYQVTQFGKPVTLSCSQTLNHNVMYWYQQKSSQAPKLLFHYYDKDFNNEADTPDNFQSRRPNTSFCFLDIRSPGLGDTAMYLCATSPTRPRETQYFGPGTRLLVL.

V usage is TRBV19 and J usage is TRBJ2-3; D possibly corresponds to TRBD2 (6 bases). The CDR3 runs 13 residues. CDR1 and CDR2 from the germline V gene are LNHDA and SQIVND (reference sequence). Deletions cut 3 bases from V and 4 bases from J, with 8 bases between. The DNA of the CDR3 is TGTGCCAGTAGTATGGGGGGTGCAGATACGCAGTATTTT. The encoded protein is CASSMGGADTQYF.

This chain connects TRBV6-1 to TRBJ1-6; D call uncertain. The CDR3 length is 13 residues. Between the trimmed V and J ends, which lost 5 bases and 5 bases, there was a span of 7 bases. The germline V gene encodes CDR1 MNHNS and CDR2 SASEGT. This CDR3 is CASSLVDNSPLHF. CDR3 nucleotides: TGTGCCAGCAGTTTAGTGGATAATTCACCCCTCCACTTT.

The CDR3 sequence is CASRTGQNNQPQHF. The CDR3 coding sequence is TGTGCCAGCAGGACGGGACAGAACAATCAGCCCCAGCATTTT. The chain joins TRBV28 to TRBJ1-5, with 7 bases lining up with TRBD1. CDR1 is MDHEN and CDR2 is SYDVKM in the germline V gene. The V segment lost 6 bases and the J segment 3 bases; nucleotides outside the gene matches: 5. The CDR3 loop spans 14 amino acids.

This sequence joins TRBV25-1 and TRBJ1-6; D not certain. CDR3 length equals 14 residues. Between the trimmed V and J ends, which lost 6 bases and 7 bases, there was a span of 13 bases. Germline CDR1 is MGHDK and CDR2 is SYGVNS. CDR3 residues: CASSRESPNSPLHF. The CDR3 DNA is TGTGCCAGCAGCCGGGAATCGCCAAATTCACCCCTCCACTTT.

The V gene is TRBV11-3, the J gene TRBJ1-2; TRBD1 is a possible D gene (5 bases). CDR1 and CDR2 (germline): SGHNT, YENEEA. The CDR3 is 16 amino acids. Trimming cost V 0 bases and J 1 base, with 12 bases left between them. The CDR3 nucleotides are TGTGCCAGCAGCTTAGACAGGGAAAATGTTAACTATGGCTACACCTTC. Its translation is CASSLDRENVNYGYTF.

V is TRBV28 and J is TRBJ2-5, with 11 nucleotides matching TRBD2. Trimming took 1 base from V and 2 from J; bases not matched to a gene: 3. The CDR3 is 16 residues long. Germline lookup yields CDR1 MDHEN and CDR2 SYDVKM. The CDR3 loop reads CASSLFLAGGQETQYF. Written as DNA, the CDR3 is TGTGCCAGCAGTTTATTTCTAGCGGGAGGTCAAGAGACCCAGTACTTC.

The rearrangement uses TRBV19 and TRBJ1-5; 7 nucleotides line up with TRBD1. The CDR3 runs to 17 residues. Germline CDR1 reads LNHDA; CDR2 reads SQIVND (reference sequence). Unmatched junction bases numbered 11, after V lost 4 bases and J lost 2 bases. As DNA, the CDR3 is TGTGCCAGTAGTACCTTCCACCAAGGGACAGGCAATCAGCCCCAGCATTTT. Translated: CASSTFHQGTGNQPQHF.

The chain recombines TRBV6-6 with TRBJ1-1, with unresolved D. V shed 2 bases and J shed 9 bases, with 13 bases lying between them. CDR3 length equals 13 residues. Germline V lookup: CDR1 MNHNY, CDR2 SVGAGI (reference sequence). In DNA form, the CDR3 reads TGTGCCAGCAGTTACGGCCCCCAGGCTAAAGCTTTCTTT. This codes for CASSYGPQAKAFF.

The chain has TRBV6-6 and TRBJ2-2; TRBD1 is a possible D gene (6 bases). The germline V gene has CDR1 MNHNY and CDR2 SVGAGI (reference sequence). This CDR3 spans 12 amino acids. V was trimmed by 6 bases and J by 9 bases, leaving 11 bases between them. CDR3 residues: CASSRTDRELFF. CDR3 DNA sequence: TGTGCCAGCAGCCGGACAGATCGGGAGCTGTTTTTT.

V and J are TRBV18 and TRBJ2-7, with 8 bases lining up with TRBD1. Germline V gene data show CDR1 as KGHSH and CDR2 as LQKENI. There are 14 residues in the CDR3. Trimming cost V 3 bases and J 2 bases; bases outside gene matches: 3. The CDR3 DNA follows: TGTGCCAGCTCACCGGGACAGGAGCCCTACGAGCAGTACTTC. This encodes CASSPGQEPYEQYF.

The genes are TRBV6-6 and TRBJ2-1; 10 positions agree with TRBD2. The germline gives CDR1 MNHNY, CDR2 SVGAGI (reference sequence). Trimming cost V 0 bases and J 4 bases; bases outside gene matches: 3. This CDR3 is 16 amino acids long. This CDR3 reads CASSYSGTSAYNEQFF. CDR3 nucleotides: TGTGCCAGCAGTTACTCCGGGACTAGCGCTTACAATGAGCAGTTCTTC.

This sequence joins TRBV5-1 and TRBJ2-3; 8 positions agree with TRBD2. CDR1 is SGHRS, CDR2 YFSETQ, per germline. There are 15 residues in the CDR3. Trimming at V came to 8 bases and at J to 0 bases, leaving 8 bases not matched to a gene. Here the CDR3 DNA reads TGCGCCAGTGCGGGGGGAACCCCTAGCACAGATACGCAGTATTTT. It yields the protein CASAGGTPSTDTQYF. The full variable domain, completed using reference TRBV5-1 and TRBJ2-3, is KAGVTQTPRYLIKTRGQQVTLSCSPISGHRSVSWYQQTPGQGLQFLFEYFSETQRNKGNFPGRFSGRQFSNSRSEMNVSTLELGDSALYLCASAGGTPSTDTQYFGPGTRLTVL.

The chain links TRBV6-5 to TRBJ1-1; weak D call: TRBD1 (5 bases). This CDR3 is built from 15 residues. Trimming took off 6 bases at V and 2 bases at J, with 16 bases between the two ends. CDR1 and CDR2 from the germline V gene are MNHEY and SVGAGI. Here the CDR3 reads CASSQTVPSNTEAFF. In DNA, the CDR3 is TGTGCCAGCAGCCAGACAGTACCTTCTAACACTGAAGCTTTCTTT.

The chain's CDR3 is CASSPEGVGSTDTQYF. In DNA, the CDR3 is TGCGCCAGCAGCCCCGAGGGGGTTGGGTCCACAGATACGCAGTATTTT. The chain has TRBV5-1 and TRBJ2-3; perhaps TRBD1 as D (6 bases). Germline CDR1 and CDR2: SGHRS and YFSETQ. The CDR3 loop spans 16 amino acids. The ends were cut back, 4 bases at V and 2 bases at J, with 17 bases in the middle.

The rearrangement uses TRBV27 and TRBJ2-2, with 10 bases fitting TRBD2. The CDR3 covers 15 residues. Trimming cost V 6 bases and J 6 bases; bases outside gene matches: 7. The germline gives CDR1 MNHEY, CDR2 SMNVEV (reference sequence). CDR3 nucleotide sequence: TGTGCCAGCAGGGGGGAACTAGCGGGATCCGGGGAGCTGTTTTTT. Translated: CASRGELAGSGELFF.